Here is one TCR beta chain with its context. Its antigen is not known. Profiled with immunoSEQ multiplex PCR; TCRdb holds only in-frame clones, not every one. The sample lists just under 150,000 clones; roughly 84% were seen once. The sample belongs to a study of T cell responses to AZD1222 COVID-19 vaccine. Overall study findings and caveats: Spike-specific TCR breadth and depth rose after two AZD1222 doses. At study baseline, merely five or six AZD1222 recipients were seropositive. Nearly half of spike-specific TCRs reportedly target unmutated variant regions. White British people made up most donors, females outnumbered males, and clonal diversity was possibly underestimated.

CDR1 is SGDLS and CDR2 is YYNGEE in the germline V gene. The CDR3 runs to 14 residues. Trimming took off 1 base at V and 7 bases at J, with 14 bases between the two ends. This specimen consisted of peripheral blood, obtained 28 days after the second AZD1222 dose. This clonotype originated in an adult who received the AZD1222 COVID-19 vaccine. J is TRBJ1-2 and V is TRBV9; D is perhaps TRBD1 (6 bases). The DNA for the CDR3 is TGTGCCAGCAGCGTAACAGGGATAGAAGGTGGCTACACCTTC. As protein: CASSVTGIEGGYTF.